This T cell receptor beta chain was retrieved from a study of OX40 agonist ivuxolimab in advanced cancers. Study-level information: Patients got intravenous ivuxolimab at 0.01 to 10 mg/kg every 2 weeks.

Exclusion of a patient followed from autoimmune disease history or systemic immunosuppression. A word on this clone: The antigen remains unidentified.

Measured with immunoSEQ multiplex PCR; TCRdb has only the in-frame clones, and not every one. Of about 89,000 clones in the sample, around nine tenths were seen once. General study results and limits: Average numbers of expanded clones were greater in CD8+ T cells than in CD4+.

Germline loops: CDR1 SNHLY, CDR2 FYNNEI. This CDR3 is built from 15 residues. With V trimmed by 6 bases and J by 3 bases, 6 bases remained unmatched. The sequencing here drew on CD4+ or CD8+ T cells sorted from blood, taken in a trial of the OX40 agonist ivuxolimab. This sequence was found in an adult with an advanced solid tumor such as melanoma, head and neck, liver or kidney cancer. The V and J genes are TRBV2 and TRBJ2-3; TRBD2 matches 10 bases. The CDR3 protein is CASRASGGATDTQYF. Written as DNA, the CDR3 is TGTGCCAGCAGGGCCAGCGGGGGGGCGACAGATACGCAGTATTTT.